The 31 T cell receptor beta chains in this list originate from one sample, sequenced in a study of TIL therapy for anti-PD-1-resistant metastatic lung cancer. This was the immunoSEQ v3 assay. TCRdb's copy holds only in-frame clones and misses some; the assay was immunoSEQ multiplex PCR. The sample holds some 50,000 clones; around 79% are singletons and the top ten take less than 15%. Stated time point: pre-treatment sample, taken before nivolumab and TIL therapy. Sample: blood, taken at baseline. These receptor sequences come from a man between 65 and 80 years old with non-small cell lung cancer.

V usage is TRBV5-1 and J usage is TRBJ2-5; 8 bases agree with TRBD2. With V trimmed by 0 bases and J by 2 bases, 9 bases remained unmatched. The CDR3 loop spans 17 amino acids. The germline gives CDR1 SGHRS, CDR2 YFSETQ. The DNA of the CDR3 is TGCGCCAGCAGCTTGGGGTCGCTAGCGGGCCAACAAGAGACCCAGTACTTC. Protein product: CASSLGSLAGQQETQYF. The full variable domain, with the rest looked up from reference TRBV5-1 and TRBJ2-5, is KAGVTQTPRYLIKTRGQQVTLSCSPISGHRSVSWYQQTPGQGLQFLFEYFSETQRNKGNFPGRFSGRQFSNSRSEMNVSTLELGDSALYLCASSLGSLAGQQETQYFGPGTRLLVL.

The CDR3 loop reads CASSEDTGELFF. CDR3 coding DNA: TGCGCCAGCAGTGAGGATACCGGGGAGCTGTTTTTT. The rearrangement links TRBV5-1 to TRBJ2-2; D is unresolved. The length of the CDR3 is 12 residues. V lost 5 bases to trimming and J lost 5 bases, with 7 bases between them. From germline, CDR1 is SGHRS and CDR2 YFSETQ.

The sample holds a few counts of this clone. V is TRBV19 and J is TRBJ2-7; 7 bases are shared with TRBD2. This CDR3 contains 13 residues. V dropped 7 bases and J dropped 0; count of bases not matched to a gene: 3. Germline V gene sequence: CDR1 LNHDA, CDR2 SQIVND (reference sequence). The CDR3: CASKAGDSYEQYF. The CDR3 DNA reads as TGTGCCAGTAAGGCGGGGGACTCCTACGAGCAGTACTTC.

The rearrangement joins TRBV28 to TRBJ2-7, with 13 bases fitting TRBD2. The germline gives CDR1 MDHEN, CDR2 SYDVKM. Germline trimming cut 6 bases from V and 0 bases from J; bases unmatched to any gene: 5. This CDR3 has 16 residues. The CDR3 bases are TGTGCCAGCAGACCGGGACTAGCGGGAAGCTCCTACGAGCAGTACTTC. Translation: CASRPGLAGSSYEQYF.

This CDR3 reads CASSLEGTGSYEQYF. CDR3 in DNA: TGTGCCAGCAGCTTAGAAGGGACAGGGTCCTACGAGCAGTACTTC. The chain combines TRBV7-3 with TRBJ2-7; 9 nucleotides line up with TRBD1. Germline V gene data show CDR1 as SGHTA and CDR2 as FQGTGA. The CDR3 contains 15 residues. The J segment lost 1 base and the V segment lost 2 bases, leaving 3 bases of the junction unmatched.

The chain is built from TRBV9 and TRBJ2-1; 8 bases are a match to TRBD2. J was trimmed by 6 bases and V by 4 bases; bases with no gene match: 9. This CDR3 has 15 residues. Germline V gives CDR1 SGDLS, CDR2 YYNGEE. As DNA, the CDR3 is TGTGCCAGCAGCCCATTAGCGGGAACAATCAATGAGCAGTTCTTC. Translating gives CASSPLAGTINEQFF.

The V gene is TRBV9, the J gene TRBJ2-7; 12 bases match TRBD1. The length of the CDR3 is 15 residues. Losses at the gene ends were 4 bases for V and 6 bases for J; bases not matched to a gene: 8. Germline V gives CDR1 SGDLS, CDR2 YYNGEE. CDR3 sequence: CASSSTGTGGPEQYF. The CDR3 DNA follows: TGTGCCAGCAGCTCCACCGGGACAGGGGGCCCCGAGCAGTACTTC.

The V call is TRBV7-8, the J call TRBJ2-7; 8 nucleotides line up with TRBD1. Per germline, CDR1 SGHVS and CDR2 FQNEAQ. CDR3 length: 15 residues. Germline trimming cut 1 base from V and 2 bases from J; bases unmatched to any gene: 4. The CDR3 loop is CASSLETGVPYEQYF. The CDR3 coding sequence is TGTGCCAGCAGCTTAGAGACAGGGGTCCCCTACGAGCAGTACTTC.

The rearrangement joins TRBV19 to TRBJ1-3; D gene ambiguous. CDR1 is LNHDA and CDR2 is SQIVND in the germline V gene (reference sequence). Deletions cut 7 bases from V and 0 bases from J, with 13 bases between. This CDR3 spans 15 amino acids. The CDR3 spells CASIKDGSSGNTIYF. CDR3 sequence (DNA): TGTGCCAGTATCAAGGACGGGAGCTCTGGAAACACCATATATTTT.

This clone came up once. The chain combines TRBV2 with TRBJ2-1; the D gene could be TRBD1 or TRBD2 (6 bases each). This CDR3 has 15 residues. V was cut by 3 bases and J by 4 bases, with 13 bases left in between. In germline, CDR1 is SNHLY, CDR2 FYNNEI. CDR3 sequence reads: CASSEREGGYNEQFF. As DNA, the CDR3 is TGTGCCAGCAGTGAGCGGGAAGGGGGATACAATGAGCAGTTCTTC.

This chain joins TRBV15 and TRBJ2-7; 10 positions match TRBD1. Per germline, CDR1 LNHNV and CDR2 YYDKDF (reference sequence). This CDR3 contains 14 residues. V lost 3 bases to trimming and J lost 1 base; unmatched junction nucleotides: 0. This chain's CDR3 is CATSRGQGSYEQYF. In nucleotides, the CDR3 is TGTGCCACCAGCAGGGGACAGGGGTCCTACGAGCAGTACTTC.

The chain uses TRBV7-3 and TRBJ1-1; TRBD1 aligns across 9 bases. The CDR3 has 18 residues. V was pared by 1 base and J by 1 base, with 10 bases of the junction left unmatched. Germline-derived CDR1 and CDR2 are SGHTA and FQGTGA. The CDR3 coding sequence is TGTGCCAGCAGCTTAAGAGGTTCCGGACAGGGGCCGAACACTGAAGCTTTCTTT. Translating gives CASSLRGSGQGPNTEAFF.

The chain couples TRBV7-2 to TRBJ2-7; D may be TRBD1 or TRBD2 (5 bases each). With 3 bases removed from V and 0 bases from J, the gap between germline ends came to 12 bases. CDR3 length: 15 residues. CDR1 SGHTA and CDR2 FQGNSA come from the germline V gene. The CDR3 loop is CASSFDRDGSYEQYF. The CDR3, as DNA: TGTGCCAGCAGCTTTGACCGGGACGGCTCCTACGAGCAGTACTTC.

The V call is TRBV7-6, the J call TRBJ1-1; D unresolved. The CDR3 contains 13 residues. Trimming cost V 2 bases and J 1 base, with 5 bases left between them. The germline V gene has CDR1 SGHVS and CDR2 FNYEAQ. The CDR3: CASSLTANTEAFF. For the CDR3, the DNA is TGTGCCAGCAGCTTAACAGCGAACACTGAAGCTTTCTTT.

The V and J genes are TRBV5-1 and TRBJ1-5, with TRBD1 identical over 7 bases. The germline gives CDR1 SGHRS, CDR2 YFSETQ. With V trimmed by 3 bases and J by 3 bases, 6 bases remained unmatched. The CDR3 runs 15 residues. The CDR3 loop is CASSSGTVDNQPQHF. CDR3 sequence (DNA): TGCGCCAGCAGCTCCGGGACAGTGGACAATCAGCCCCAGCATTTT.

The rearrangement links TRBV5-6 to TRBJ2-7, with 10 bases lining up with TRBD1. The CDR3 runs 15 residues. Germline lookup yields CDR1 SGHDT and CDR2 YYEEEE. V trimming: 2 bases; J trimming: 4 bases; junction bases outside the gene matches: 6. CDR3 DNA: TGTGCCAGCAGCTTAGACCGGGACAGGGGATACGAGCAGTACTTC. It codes for CASSLDRDRGYEQYF.

In its sample, this clone was seen once. The rearrangement uses TRBV7-3 and TRBJ2-7, with 9 bases fitting TRBD2. This CDR3 is 15 amino acids long. CDR1 is SGHTA and CDR2 is FQGTGA in the germline V gene. J gave up 3 bases and V 2 bases, and 5 bases lay outside the gene matches. This chain's CDR3 is CASSLGLAKNYEQYF. The CDR3 DNA sequence: TGTGCCAGCAGCTTAGGACTAGCGAAAAACTACGAGCAGTACTTC.

The genes are TRBV18 and TRBJ2-7, with D unresolved. The length of the CDR3 is 14 residues. Germline V CDR1 and CDR2: KGHSH, LQKENI. Trimming removed 0 bases from V and 0 bases from J, with 6 bases in between. CDR3 nucleotide sequence: TGTGCCAGCTCACCACCAAACCTCTCCTACGAGCAGTACTTC. It is translated as CASSPPNLSYEQYF. Together with reference TRBV18 and TRBJ2-7, the CDR3 gives the full variable domain: NAGVMQNPRHLVRRRGQEARLRCSPMKGHSHVYWYRQLPEEGLKFMVYLQKENIIDESGMPKERFSAEFPKEGPSILRIQQVVRGDSAAYFCASSPPNLSYEQYFGPGTRLTVT.

The V and J genes are TRBV7-8 and TRBJ1-4; D may be TRBD1 (5 bases). The CDR3 is 15 residues long. In germline, CDR1 is SGHVS, CDR2 FQNEAQ. Trimming took off 3 bases at V and 8 bases at J, with 16 bases between the two ends. CDR3 DNA: TGTGCCAGCAGCTTTGACCCATCAGGGAGGGAAAAACTGTTTTTT. It translates to CASSFDPSGREKLFF.

V usage is TRBV6-6 and J usage is TRBJ2-7, with D unclear. CDR1 MNHNY and CDR2 SVGAGI come from the germline V gene (reference sequence). Trimming took off 7 bases at V and 2 bases at J, with 15 bases between the two ends. The CDR3 is made up of 14 amino acids. CDR3 sequence: CASIARAGTYEQYF. CDR3 nucleotide sequence: TGTGCCAGCATCGCCCGGGCAGGCACCTACGAGCAGTACTTC.

This clone has just a few counts. This chain uses TRBV19 with TRBJ1-3; D ambiguous. The V end lost 2 bases, the J end lost 0 bases, and 8 bases lay between the germline ends. In germline, CDR1 is LNHDA, CDR2 SQIVND (reference sequence). This CDR3 has 15 residues. In DNA, the CDR3 is TGTGCCAGTAGTATACCCCCAGGCTCTGGAAACACCATATATTTT. Translation gives CASSIPPGSGNTIYF.

V is TRBV18 and J is TRBJ2-5, with D maybe TRBD1 (6 bases). The CDR3 contains 14 residues. V lost 4 bases, J lost 0 bases, and 9 bases lay in between. Germline V gene data show CDR1 as KGHSH and CDR2 as LQKENI. CDR3 protein: CASSLNRDQETQYF. The CDR3, as DNA: TGTGCCAGCTCACTTAACAGGGACCAAGAGACCCAGTACTTC.

This chain links TRBV2 with TRBJ1-2; D is uncertain. Germline CDR1 is SNHLY and CDR2 is FYNNEI. The CDR3 extends over 15 amino acids. With 2 bases removed from V and 0 bases from J, the gap between germline ends came to 10 bases. For the CDR3, the DNA is TGTGCCAGCAGTGAAAATTGGGCCACTAACTATGGCTACACCTTC. Translation: CASSENWATNYGYTF.

This clone appeared a single time. The V call is TRBV28, the J call TRBJ1-4, with D possibly being TRBD1 (6 bases). The CDR3 sequence is 13 residues long. Germline loops: CDR1 MDHEN, CDR2 SYDVKM. The V and J ends lost 2 bases and 8 bases respectively, with 9 bases between them. The chain's CDR3 is CASSLGGQEKLFF. CDR3 DNA: TGTGCCAGCAGTTTAGGGGGCCAGGAAAAACTGTTTTTT.

CDR3 sequence: CASSDKTFSGQETQYF. The CDR3 region has the DNA TGTGCCAGCAGTGATAAAACCTTCTCCGGCCAAGAGACCCAGTACTTC. The chain recombines TRBV2 with TRBJ2-5; D not certain. Trimming cost V 3 bases and J 1 base, with 15 bases left between them. CDR3 size: 16 residues. The germline CDR1 and CDR2 sequences are SNHLY and FYNNEI.

V and J are TRBV28 and TRBJ2-1; 7 bases agree with TRBD1. The CDR3 is 17 residues long. V trimming: 4 bases; J trimming: 7 bases; junction bases outside the gene matches: 16. Germline values: CDR1 MDHEN, CDR2 SYDVKM. The CDR3 loop reads CASSYASGTAGINEQFF. CDR3 sequence (DNA): TGTGCCAGCAGTTACGCCTCCGGGACAGCCGGTATAAATGAGCAGTTCTTC.

This clone was seen more than once but under ten times. The chain carries TRBV29-1 and TRBJ1-1, with D possibly TRBD1 on 5 matching bases. V lost 1 base and J 3 bases, leaving 6 bases between the germline ends. CDR3 length equals 12 residues. Germline V lookup: CDR1 SQVTM, CDR2 ANQGSEA. CDR3 nucleotide sequence: TGCAGCGTTGAAGTAGGGGACACTGAAGCTTTCTTT. It codes for CSVEVGDTEAFF.

The CDR3 loop reads CASSLGLGADLNTEAFF. The CDR3 DNA is TGTGCCAGCAGCTTAGGTCTGGGGGCGGACCTGAACACTGAAGCTTTCTTT. This chain links TRBV7-6 with TRBJ1-1; D perhaps matches TRBD1 (6 bases). V shed 1 base and J shed 0 bases, with 15 bases lying between them. The CDR3 runs 17 residues. CDR1 SGHVS and CDR2 FNYEAQ come from the germline V gene.

The chain recombines TRBV30 with TRBJ1-3; 7 bases are a match to TRBD1. This CDR3 contains 16 residues. Trimming at V came to 1 base and at J to 5 bases, leaving 11 bases not matched to a gene. Germline V CDR1 and CDR2: GTSNPN, SVGIG (reference sequence). CDR3 DNA: TGTGCCTGGAGTGGACTAGGACAGGATCACAGAAACACCATATATTTT. Encoded protein: CAWSGLGQDHRNTIYF.

This clone was observed a handful of times. The chain joins TRBV28 to TRBJ1-4; D unclear. The CDR3 loop spans 14 amino acids. CDR1 is MDHEN and CDR2 is SYDVKM in the germline V gene. Trimming shortened V by 6 bases and J by 0 bases, and 8 bases separated the two germline ends. The DNA of the CDR3 is TGTGCCAGCAGCCGAACCACAACTAATGAAAAACTGTTTTTT. Translated: CASSRTTTNEKLFF.

This chain uses TRBV5-1 with TRBJ2-3; a weak D match, TRBD2 (6 bases). The CDR3 is 14 residues long. CDR1 SGHRS and CDR2 YFSETQ come from the germline V gene. Trimming shortened V by 4 bases and J by 0 bases, and 9 bases separated the two germline ends. The CDR3 DNA is TGCGCCAGCAGCCCCGGGACTAGCACAGATACGCAGTATTTT. Protein sequence: CASSPGTSTDTQYF.